This T cell receptor (beta chain) comes out of a study of shared clonotypes between healthy human individuals. Study as a whole: Researchers drew samples from two women and a few men aged 18 to 49. General study findings and limits: Naive CD4 clonotypes were shared across a handful of donors at around 5.4%.

Genomic DNA from each subset was divided evenly over several immunoSEQ plates. Produced via immunoSEQ multiplex PCR; TCRdb's table is partial and in-frame only. The sample holds roughly 2.5 million clones, approximately 94% seen once. V was shortened by 6 bases and J by 0 bases, with 8 bases between the two germline ends. The germline V gene has CDR1 SNHLY and CDR2 FYNNEI. The CDR3 totals 14 residues. As for this clone: Its antigen is unidentified. The sample holds other DNA sequences that translate to the same CDR3.

This chain connects TRBV2 to TRBJ2-2; the D gene is possibly TRBD1 (5 bases). The sequenced material came from naive CD4+ T cells sorted from blood. Subset specified: CD45RA+ positively selected. This receptor was identified in a man between 18 and 35 years old in good health. As DNA, the CDR3 is TGTGCCAGCAGCGGACAAACGAACACCGGGGAGCTGTTTTTT. The encoded protein is CASSGQTNTGELFF.